Reported below is one T cell receptor beta chain. The sample comes from a study of T cell changes during pregnancy in multiple sclerosis. The table came from immunoSEQ multiplex PCR; TCRdb's copy has only in-frame clones and leaves some out. Among about 47,000 clones listed, over 75% were seen once. Sequencing was performed on CD8+ T cells from peripheral blood mononuclear cells, taken in the second trimester of pregnancy. The receptor was isolated from a female donor with multiple sclerosis, enrolled in a pregnancy study.

Written as DNA, the CDR3 is TGTGCCACCCCCTCAGGTCGATCGGGCTACACCTTC. It yields the protein CATPSGRSGYTF. This sequence joins TRBV5-4 and TRBJ1-2; D is unresolved. The CDR3 consists of 12 residues. V lost 9 bases and J lost 8, with 17 bases in between. Germline V CDR1 and CDR2: SGHNT, YYREEE (reference sequence).